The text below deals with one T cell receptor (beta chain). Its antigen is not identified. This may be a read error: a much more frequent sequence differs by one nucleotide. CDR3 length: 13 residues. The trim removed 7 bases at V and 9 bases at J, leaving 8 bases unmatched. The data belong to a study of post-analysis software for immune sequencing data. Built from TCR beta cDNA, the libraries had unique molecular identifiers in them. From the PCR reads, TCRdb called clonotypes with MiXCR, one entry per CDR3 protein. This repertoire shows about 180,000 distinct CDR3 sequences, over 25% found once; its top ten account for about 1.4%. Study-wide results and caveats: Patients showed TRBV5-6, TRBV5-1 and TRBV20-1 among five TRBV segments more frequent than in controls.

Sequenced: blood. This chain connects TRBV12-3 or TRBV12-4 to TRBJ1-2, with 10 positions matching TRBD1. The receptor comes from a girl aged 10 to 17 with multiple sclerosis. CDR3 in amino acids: CASTGTGAYSYTF. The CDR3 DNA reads TGTGCCAGCACAGGGACAGGGGCTTATAGCTACACCTTC.